This entry concerns a single T cell receptor beta chain. Its antigen is undetermined. The data are from a study of vaccination effects on CD4 cells after COVID-19. The CDR3 has 14 residues. CDR1 SGDLS and CDR2 YYNGEE come from the germline V gene. V lost 3 bases and J 3 bases, leaving 12 bases between the germline ends. Sequencing followed a ViraFEST assay step that expanded antigen-specific CD4+ T cells with viral peptide pools. It was after approximately 11 days of culture that CD4+ T cells were isolated. This person's SARS-CoV-2 infection, confirmed by PCR, occurred between March and December 2020. The repertoire was sequenced with immunoSEQ multiplex PCR; TCRdb's copy has only in-frame clones and lacks some. The sample has 26,000 or so clones, 70% to 80% seen once.

The rearrangement joins TRBV9 to TRBJ1-1, with unresolved D. The sequence was collected from a human donor who had a prior SARS-CoV-2 infection. The source was CD4+ T cells from PBMCs cultured with HCoV-NL63 spike peptides, collected before COVID-19 vaccination. The CDR3 loop is CASSAARRDTEAFF. The DNA of the CDR3 is TGTGCCAGCAGCGCCGCACGACGGGACACTGAAGCTTTCTTT.